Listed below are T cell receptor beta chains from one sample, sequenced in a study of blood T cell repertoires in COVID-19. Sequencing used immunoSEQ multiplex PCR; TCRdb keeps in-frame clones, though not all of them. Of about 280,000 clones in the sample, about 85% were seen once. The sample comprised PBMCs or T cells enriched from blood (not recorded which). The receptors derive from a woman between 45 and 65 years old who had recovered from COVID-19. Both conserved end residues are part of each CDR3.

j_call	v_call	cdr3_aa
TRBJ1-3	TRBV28	CASAGATGNTIYF
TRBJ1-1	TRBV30	CAWSSIRTGFITEAFF
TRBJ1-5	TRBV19	CASSTDRAHQPQHF
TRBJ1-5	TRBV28	CASSLLAVSNQPQHF
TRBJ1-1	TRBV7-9	CASSDGDRGTTEAFF
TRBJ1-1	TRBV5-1	CASSTGTANTEAFF
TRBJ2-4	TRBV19	CASRDRGGKNIQYF
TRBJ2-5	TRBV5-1	CASSSKQGLSQETQYF
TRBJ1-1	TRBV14	CASSRTGSDTEAFF
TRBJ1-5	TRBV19	CASTSQNSNQPQHF
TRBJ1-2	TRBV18	CASSPAVTRQGHGYTF
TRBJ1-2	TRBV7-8	CASSRGQGRSYGYTF
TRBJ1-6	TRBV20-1	CSASLQGGNSPLHF
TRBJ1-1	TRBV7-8	CASRWTGGSTEAFF
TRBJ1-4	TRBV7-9	CASSLAPGEKLFF
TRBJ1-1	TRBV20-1	CSASSRRVETEAFF
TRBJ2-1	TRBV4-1	CASSLSRNPGQGSYNEQFF
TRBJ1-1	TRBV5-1	CASRLRDRAPNTEAFF
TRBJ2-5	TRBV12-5	CASAGGSETQYF
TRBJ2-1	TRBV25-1	CASSDLSGSSYNEQFF
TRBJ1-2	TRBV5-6	CASSDTGGVNYGYTF
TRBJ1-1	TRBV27	CASSLSRQGVGRNTEAFF
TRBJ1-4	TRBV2	CASSPVGAEKLFF
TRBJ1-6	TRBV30	CAWSQQGNSPLHF
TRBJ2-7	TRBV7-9	CASSVVEVAYEQYF
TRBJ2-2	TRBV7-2	CASSPRGGSATGELFF
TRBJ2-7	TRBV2	CASSATGTGPYEQYF
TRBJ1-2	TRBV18	CASSPRGQGDYGYTF
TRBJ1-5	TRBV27	CASSQTGTGVSVYQPQHF
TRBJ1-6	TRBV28	CASSGIMRGTNSPLHF
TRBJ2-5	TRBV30	CAWSDLAGTLRQYF
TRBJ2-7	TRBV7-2	CASSLAGSEKVEQYF
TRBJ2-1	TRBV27	CASSLPPGTSGAREQFF
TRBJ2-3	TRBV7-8	CASSSTGSSGAYTDTQYF
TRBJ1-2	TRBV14	CASSQDYRVRGYTF
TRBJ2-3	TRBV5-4	CASSLRGGGLRTDTQYF
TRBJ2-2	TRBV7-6	CASSLGAAANTGELFF
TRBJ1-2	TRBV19	CASSLDIIYGYTF
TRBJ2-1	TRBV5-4	CASSIGTSGTEQFF
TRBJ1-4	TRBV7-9	CATEGGASEKLFF
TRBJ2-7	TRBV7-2	CASSLGRGSYEQYF
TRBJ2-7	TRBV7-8	CASSSPGLEPDHLEQYF
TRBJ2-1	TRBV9	CASSVPAAGGPYNEQFF
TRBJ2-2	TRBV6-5	CASTLAAAFTGELFF
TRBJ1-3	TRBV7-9	CASSLAEPGNTIYF
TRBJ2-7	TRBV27	CASSLIPDRGGEQYF
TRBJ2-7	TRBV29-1	CSVLSYEQYF
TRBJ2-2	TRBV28	CASSLEENTGELFF
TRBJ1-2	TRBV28	CASRASGQGFYGYTF